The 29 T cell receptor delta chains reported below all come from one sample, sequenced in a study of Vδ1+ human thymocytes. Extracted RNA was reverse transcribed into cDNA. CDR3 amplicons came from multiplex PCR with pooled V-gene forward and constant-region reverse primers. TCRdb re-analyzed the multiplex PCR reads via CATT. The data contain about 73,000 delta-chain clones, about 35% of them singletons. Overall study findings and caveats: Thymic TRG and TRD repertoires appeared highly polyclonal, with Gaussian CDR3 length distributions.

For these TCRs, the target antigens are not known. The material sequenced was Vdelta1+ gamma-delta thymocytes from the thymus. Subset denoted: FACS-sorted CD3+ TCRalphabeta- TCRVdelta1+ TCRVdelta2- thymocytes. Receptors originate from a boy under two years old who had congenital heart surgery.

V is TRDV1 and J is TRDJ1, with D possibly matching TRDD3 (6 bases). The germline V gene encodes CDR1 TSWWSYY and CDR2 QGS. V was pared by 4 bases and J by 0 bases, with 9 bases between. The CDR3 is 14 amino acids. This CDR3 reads CALGGYWDTDKLIF. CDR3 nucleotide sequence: TGTGCTCTTGGGGGTTACTGGGACACCGATAAACTCATCTTT.

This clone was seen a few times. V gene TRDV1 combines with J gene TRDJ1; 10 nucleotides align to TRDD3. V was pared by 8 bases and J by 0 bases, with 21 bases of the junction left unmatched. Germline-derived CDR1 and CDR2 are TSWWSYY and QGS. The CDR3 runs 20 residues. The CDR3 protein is CALTYGRTGGFRPYTDKLIF. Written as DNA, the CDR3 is TGTGCTCTTACCTACGGCCGCACTGGGGGATTCAGGCCGTACACCGATAAACTCATCTTT.

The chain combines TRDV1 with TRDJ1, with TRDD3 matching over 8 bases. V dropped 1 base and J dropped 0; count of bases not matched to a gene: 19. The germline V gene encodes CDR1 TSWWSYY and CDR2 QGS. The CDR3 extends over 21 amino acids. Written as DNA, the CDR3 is TGTGCTCTTGGGGAACGTCCCCTACGGAAGGGACTGGGGGTGTACACCGATAAACTCATCTTT. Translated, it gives CALGERPLRKGLGVYTDKLIF.

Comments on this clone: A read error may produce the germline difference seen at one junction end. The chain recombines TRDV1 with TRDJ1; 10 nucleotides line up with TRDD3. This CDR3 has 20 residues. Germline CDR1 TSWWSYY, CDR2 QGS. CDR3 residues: CALGEPPVYWGMAYTNKLIF. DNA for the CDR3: TGTGCTCTTGGGGAACCTCCCGTCTACTGGGGGATGGCGTACACCAATAAACTCATCTTT.

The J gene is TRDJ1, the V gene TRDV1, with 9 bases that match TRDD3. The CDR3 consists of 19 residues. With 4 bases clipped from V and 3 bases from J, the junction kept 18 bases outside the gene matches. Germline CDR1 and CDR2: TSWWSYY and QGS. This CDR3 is CALGARILGGILDSDKLIF. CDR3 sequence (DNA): TGTGCTCTTGGGGCACGAATACTGGGGGGGATACTGGATTCCGATAAACTCATCTTT.

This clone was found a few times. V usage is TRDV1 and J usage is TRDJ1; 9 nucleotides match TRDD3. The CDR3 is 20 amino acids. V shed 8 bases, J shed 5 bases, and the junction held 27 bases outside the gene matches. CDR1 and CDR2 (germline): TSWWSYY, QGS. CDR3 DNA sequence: TGTGCTCTTTCGGGTAACATCCTACAGCACTGGGGGACGGGTTCAGATAAACTCATCTTT. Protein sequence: CALSGNILQHWGTGSDKLIF.

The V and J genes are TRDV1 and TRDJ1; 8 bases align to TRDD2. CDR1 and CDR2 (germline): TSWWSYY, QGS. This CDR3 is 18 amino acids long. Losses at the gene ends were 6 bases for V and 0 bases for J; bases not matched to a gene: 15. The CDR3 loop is CALGTLPTLPGDTDKLIF. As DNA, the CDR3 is TGTGCTCTTGGAACGCTTCCTACGTTACCCGGTGACACCGATAAACTCATCTTT.

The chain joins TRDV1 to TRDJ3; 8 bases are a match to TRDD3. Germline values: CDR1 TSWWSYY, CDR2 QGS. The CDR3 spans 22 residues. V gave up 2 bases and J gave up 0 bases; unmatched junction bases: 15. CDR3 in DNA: TGTGCTCTTGGGGAAACAGAGGTTTGGGGATACTGGGGCTCCTGGGACACCCGACAGATGTTTTTC. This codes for CALGETEVWGYWGSWDTRQMFF.

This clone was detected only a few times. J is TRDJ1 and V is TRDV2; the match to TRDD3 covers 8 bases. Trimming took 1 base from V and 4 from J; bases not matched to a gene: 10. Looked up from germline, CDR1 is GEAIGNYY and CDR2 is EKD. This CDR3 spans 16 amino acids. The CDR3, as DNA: TGTGCCTGTGACACGGGGGGTACTGGGGGGCTCGATAAACTCATCTTT. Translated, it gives CACDTGGTGGLDKLIF.

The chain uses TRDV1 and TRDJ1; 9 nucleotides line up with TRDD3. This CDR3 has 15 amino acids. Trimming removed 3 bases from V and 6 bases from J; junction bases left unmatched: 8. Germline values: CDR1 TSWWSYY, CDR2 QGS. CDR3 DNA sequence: TGTGCTCTTGGGGATCTCTACTGGGGGAACCATAAACTCATCTTT. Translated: CALGDLYWGNHKLIF.

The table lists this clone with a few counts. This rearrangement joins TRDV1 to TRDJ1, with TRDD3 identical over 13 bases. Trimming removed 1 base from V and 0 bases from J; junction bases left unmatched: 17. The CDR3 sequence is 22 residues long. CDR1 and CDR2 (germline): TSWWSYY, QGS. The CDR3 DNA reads TGTGCTCTTGGGGAACCCCCTATTATTCCTGACTGGGGGATACGGAACACCGATAAACTCATCTTT. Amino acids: CALGEPPIIPDWGIRNTDKLIF.

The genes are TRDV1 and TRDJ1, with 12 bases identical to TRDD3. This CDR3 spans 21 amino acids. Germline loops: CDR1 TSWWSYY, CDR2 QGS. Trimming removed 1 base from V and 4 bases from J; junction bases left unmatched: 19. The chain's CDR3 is CALGEPLTFLLGDTIFDKLIF. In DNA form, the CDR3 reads TGTGCTCTTGGGGAACCCCTCACCTTCCTACTGGGGGATACTATCTTCGATAAACTCATCTTT.

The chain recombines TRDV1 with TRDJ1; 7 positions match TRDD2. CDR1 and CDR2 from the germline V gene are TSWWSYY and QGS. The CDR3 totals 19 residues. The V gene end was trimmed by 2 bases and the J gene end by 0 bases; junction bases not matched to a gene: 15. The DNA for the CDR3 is TGTGCTCTTGGGGAAGAGTTCCTACACCGTGCAGGGTACACCGATAAACTCATCTTT. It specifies CALGEEFLHRAGYTDKLIF.

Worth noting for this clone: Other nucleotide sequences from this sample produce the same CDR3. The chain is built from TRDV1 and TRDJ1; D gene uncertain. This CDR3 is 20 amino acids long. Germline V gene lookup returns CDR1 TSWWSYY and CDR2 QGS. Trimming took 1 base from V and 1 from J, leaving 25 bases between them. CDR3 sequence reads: CALGEPSLSSDLSCTDKLIF. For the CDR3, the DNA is TGTGCTCTTGGGGAACCGTCCCTTAGCTCCGATCTGTCTTGCACCGATAAACTCATCTTT.

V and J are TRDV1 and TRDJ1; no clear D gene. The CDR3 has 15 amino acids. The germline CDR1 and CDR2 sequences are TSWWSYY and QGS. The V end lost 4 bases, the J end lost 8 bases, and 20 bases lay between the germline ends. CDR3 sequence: CALGGLPGREYKLIF. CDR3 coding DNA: TGTGCTCTTGGGGGCTTACCCGGGCGGGAGTACAAACTCATCTTT.

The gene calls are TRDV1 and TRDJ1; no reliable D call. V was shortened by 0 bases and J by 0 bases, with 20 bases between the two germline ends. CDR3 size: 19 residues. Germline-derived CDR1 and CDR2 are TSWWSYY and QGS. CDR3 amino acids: CALGELADRVPLNTDKLIF. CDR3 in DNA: TGTGCTCTTGGGGAACTCGCGGATCGAGTACCTCTTAACACCGATAAACTCATCTTT.

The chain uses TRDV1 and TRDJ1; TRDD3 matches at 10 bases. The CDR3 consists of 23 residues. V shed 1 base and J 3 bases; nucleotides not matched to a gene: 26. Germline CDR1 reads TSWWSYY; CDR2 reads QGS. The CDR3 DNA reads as TGTGCTCTTGGGGAACGAACCCCTTCCTCAAAGAGGGGACTGGGGGATGGGGCCGATAAACTCATCTTT. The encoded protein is CALGERTPSSKRGLGDGADKLIF.

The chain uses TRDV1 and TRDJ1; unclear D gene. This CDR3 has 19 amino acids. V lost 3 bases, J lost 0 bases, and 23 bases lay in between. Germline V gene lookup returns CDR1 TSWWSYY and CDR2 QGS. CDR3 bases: TGTGCTCTTGGGGACCCCCGACCGAGGTGGACTACGTACACCGATAAACTCATCTTT. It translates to CALGDPRPRWTTYTDKLIF.

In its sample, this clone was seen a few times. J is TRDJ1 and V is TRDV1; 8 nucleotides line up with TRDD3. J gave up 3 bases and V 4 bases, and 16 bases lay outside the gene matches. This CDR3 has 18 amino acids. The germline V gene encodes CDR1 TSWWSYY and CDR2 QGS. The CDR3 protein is CALGGPRLLLGAPDKLIF. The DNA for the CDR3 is TGTGCTCTTGGGGGCCCTCGACTCCTACTGGGGGCCCCCGATAAACTCATCTTT.

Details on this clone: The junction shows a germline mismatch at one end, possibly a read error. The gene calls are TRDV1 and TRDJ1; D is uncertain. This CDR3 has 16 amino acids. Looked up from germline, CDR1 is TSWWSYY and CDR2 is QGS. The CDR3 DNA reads TGTGCTCTTGGGAAACTCCAGGGGTTGAACACCGATAAACTCATCTTT. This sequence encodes CALGKLQGLNTDKLIF.

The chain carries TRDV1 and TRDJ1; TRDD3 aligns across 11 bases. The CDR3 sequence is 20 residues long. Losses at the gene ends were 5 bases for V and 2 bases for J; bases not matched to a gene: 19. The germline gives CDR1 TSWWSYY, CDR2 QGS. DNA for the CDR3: TGTGCTCTTGGGCACCGCGGGGTAAACCATGACTGGGGGATAACCGATAAACTCATCTTT. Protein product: CALGHRGVNHDWGITDKLIF.

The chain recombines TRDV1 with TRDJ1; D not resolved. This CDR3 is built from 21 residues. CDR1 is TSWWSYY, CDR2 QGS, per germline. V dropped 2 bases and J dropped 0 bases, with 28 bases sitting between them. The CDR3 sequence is CALGEGVPARVLTLNTDKLIF. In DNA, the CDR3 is TGTGCTCTTGGGGAAGGAGTACCCGCGCGGGTACTAACTCTGAACACCGATAAACTCATCTTT.

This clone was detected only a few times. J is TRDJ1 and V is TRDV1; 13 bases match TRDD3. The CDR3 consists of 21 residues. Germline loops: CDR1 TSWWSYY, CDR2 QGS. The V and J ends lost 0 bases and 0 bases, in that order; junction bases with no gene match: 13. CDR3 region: CALGELSTVTGGYEDTDKLIF. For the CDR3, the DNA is TGTGCTCTTGGGGAACTAAGTACGGTTACTGGGGGATACGAGGACACCGATAAACTCATCTTT.

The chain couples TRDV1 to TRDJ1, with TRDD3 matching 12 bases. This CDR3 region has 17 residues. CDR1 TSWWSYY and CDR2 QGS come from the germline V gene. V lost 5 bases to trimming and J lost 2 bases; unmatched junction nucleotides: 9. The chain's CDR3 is CALGSPGGYVGTDKLIF. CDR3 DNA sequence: TGTGCTCTTGGGAGCCCTGGGGGATACGTCGGGACCGATAAACTCATCTTT.

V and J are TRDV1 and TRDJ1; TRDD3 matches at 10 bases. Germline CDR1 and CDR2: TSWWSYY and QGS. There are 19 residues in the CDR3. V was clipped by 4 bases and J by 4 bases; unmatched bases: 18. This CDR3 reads CALGVPTGGRGIRSDKLIF. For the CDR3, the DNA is TGTGCTCTTGGGGTCCCAACGGGAGGTCGGGGGATACGCAGCGATAAACTCATCTTT.

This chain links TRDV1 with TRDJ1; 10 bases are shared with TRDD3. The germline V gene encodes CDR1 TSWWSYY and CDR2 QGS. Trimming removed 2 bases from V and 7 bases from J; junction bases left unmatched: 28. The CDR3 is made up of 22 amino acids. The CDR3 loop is CALGESSPSTGVLGDILGKLIF. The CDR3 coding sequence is TGTGCTCTTGGGGAATCGTCTCCTTCGACAGGTGTGCTGGGGGATATCCTTGGTAAACTCATCTTT.

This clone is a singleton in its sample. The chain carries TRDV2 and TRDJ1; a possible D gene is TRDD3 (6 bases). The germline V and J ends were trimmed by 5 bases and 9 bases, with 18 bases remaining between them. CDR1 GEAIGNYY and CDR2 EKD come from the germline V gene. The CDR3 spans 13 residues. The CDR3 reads CACACPGYWELIF. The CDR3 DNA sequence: TGTGCCTGTGCATGCCCGGGTTACTGGGAACTCATCTTT.

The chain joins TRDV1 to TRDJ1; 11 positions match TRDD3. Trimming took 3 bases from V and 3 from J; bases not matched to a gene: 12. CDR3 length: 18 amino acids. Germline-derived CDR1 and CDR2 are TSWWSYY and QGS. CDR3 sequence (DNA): TGTGCTCTTGGGGATATATCCGTACTGGGGGATAACTCCGATAAACTCATCTTT. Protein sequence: CALGDISVLGDNSDKLIF.

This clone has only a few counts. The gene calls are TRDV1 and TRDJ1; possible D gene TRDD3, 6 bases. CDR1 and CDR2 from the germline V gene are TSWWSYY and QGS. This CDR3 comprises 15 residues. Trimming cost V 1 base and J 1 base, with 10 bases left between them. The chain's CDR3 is CALGEQGGRTDKLIF. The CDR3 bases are TGTGCTCTTGGGGAACAGGGGGGACGCACCGATAAACTCATCTTT.